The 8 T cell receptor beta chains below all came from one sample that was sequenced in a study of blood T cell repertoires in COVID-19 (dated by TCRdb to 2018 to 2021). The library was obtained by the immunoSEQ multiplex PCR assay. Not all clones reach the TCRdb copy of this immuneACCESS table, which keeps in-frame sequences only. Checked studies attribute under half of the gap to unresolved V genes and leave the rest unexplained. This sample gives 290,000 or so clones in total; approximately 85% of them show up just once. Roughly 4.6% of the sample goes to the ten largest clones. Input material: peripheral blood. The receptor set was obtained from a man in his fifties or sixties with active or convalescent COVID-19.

CDR3: CASSQDSTGGKLFF. The CDR3 nucleotides are TGTGCCAGCAGCCAAGATTCCACAGGGGGAAAACTGTTTTTT. The chain joins TRBV3-1 (or the pseudogene TRBV3-2) to TRBJ1-4; 8 bases agree with TRBD1. Germline CDR1 and CDR2: LGHDT and YNNKEL (reference sequence). V was pared by 0 bases and J by 10 bases, with 4 bases of the junction left unmatched. The CDR3 runs to 14 residues.

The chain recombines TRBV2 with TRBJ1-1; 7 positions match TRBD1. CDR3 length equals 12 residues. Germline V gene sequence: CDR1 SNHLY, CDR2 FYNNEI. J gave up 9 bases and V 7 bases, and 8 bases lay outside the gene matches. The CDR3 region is CASTGDSLKAFF. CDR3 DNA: TGTGCCAGCACGGGGGACAGCCTCAAAGCTTTCTTT.

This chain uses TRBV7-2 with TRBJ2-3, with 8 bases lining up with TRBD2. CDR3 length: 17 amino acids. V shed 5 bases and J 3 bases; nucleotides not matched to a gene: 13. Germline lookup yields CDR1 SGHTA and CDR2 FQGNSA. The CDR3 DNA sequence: TGTGCCAGCAGCCCCTATTCGGGCCTAGCGGGTACAGATACGCAGTATTTT. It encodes CASSPYSGLAGTDTQYF.

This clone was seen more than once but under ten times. The CDR3 loop is CASSQDTRSAGNSPLHF. As DNA, the CDR3 is TGTGCCAGCAGCCAAGATACGCGGTCGGCAGGGAATTCACCCCTCCACTTT. The chain has TRBV3-1 (or the pseudogene TRBV3-2) and TRBJ1-6; D possibly corresponds to TRBD1 (5 bases). The CDR3 contains 17 residues. The ends were cut back, 0 bases at V and 7 bases at J, with 16 bases in the middle. CDR1 is LGHDT, CDR2 YNNKEL, per germline (reference sequence).

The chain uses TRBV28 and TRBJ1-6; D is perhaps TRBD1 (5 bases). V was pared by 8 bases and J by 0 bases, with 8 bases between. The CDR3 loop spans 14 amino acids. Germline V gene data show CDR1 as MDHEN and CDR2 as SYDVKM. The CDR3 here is CASGGGSYNSPLHF. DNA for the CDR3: TGTGCCAGCGGGGGGGGCTCCTATAATTCACCCCTCCACTTT.

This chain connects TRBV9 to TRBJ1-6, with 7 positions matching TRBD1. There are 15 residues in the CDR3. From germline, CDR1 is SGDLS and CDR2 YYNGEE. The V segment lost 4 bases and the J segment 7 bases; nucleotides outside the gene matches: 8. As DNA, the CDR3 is TGTGCCAGCAGCCCAAGGGGGCGGGAAAATTCACCCCTCCACTTT. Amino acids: CASSPRGRENSPLHF.

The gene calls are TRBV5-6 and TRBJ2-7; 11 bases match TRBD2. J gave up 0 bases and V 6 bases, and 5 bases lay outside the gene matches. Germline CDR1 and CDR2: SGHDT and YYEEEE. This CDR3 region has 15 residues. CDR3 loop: CASTPSGRSSYEQYF. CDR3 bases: TGTGCCAGCACCCCTAGCGGGAGGAGCTCCTACGAGCAGTACTTC.

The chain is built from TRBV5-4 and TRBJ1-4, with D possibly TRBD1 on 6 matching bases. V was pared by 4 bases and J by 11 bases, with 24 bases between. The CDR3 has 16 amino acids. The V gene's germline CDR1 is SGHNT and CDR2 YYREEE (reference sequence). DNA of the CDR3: TGTGCCAGCAGCCCACTGACAGGACCACCGAGCTGGAAACTGTTTTTT. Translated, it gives CASSPLTGPPSWKLFF.